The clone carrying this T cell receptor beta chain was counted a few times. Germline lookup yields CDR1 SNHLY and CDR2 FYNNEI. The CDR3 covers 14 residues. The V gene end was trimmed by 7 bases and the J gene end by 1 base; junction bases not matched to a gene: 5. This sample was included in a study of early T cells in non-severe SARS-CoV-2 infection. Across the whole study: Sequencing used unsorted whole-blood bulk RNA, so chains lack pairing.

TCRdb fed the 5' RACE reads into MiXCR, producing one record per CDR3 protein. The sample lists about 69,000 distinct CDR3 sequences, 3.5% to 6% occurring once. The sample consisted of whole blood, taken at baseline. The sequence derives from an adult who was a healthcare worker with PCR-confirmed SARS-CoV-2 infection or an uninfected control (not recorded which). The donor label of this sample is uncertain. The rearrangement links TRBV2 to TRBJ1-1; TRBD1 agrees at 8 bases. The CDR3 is CASTGGAGNTEAFF. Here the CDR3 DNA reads TGTGCCAGCACAGGGGGCGCGGGGAACACTGAAGCTTTCTTT.